What follows are 20 T cell receptor beta chains derived from one specimen sequenced in a study of OX40 agonist ivuxolimab in advanced cancers. Method: immunoSEQ multiplex PCR; TCRdb's copy keeps in-frame clones and lacks some. The table has 28,000 or so clones, more than 85% seen once; the top ten hold 35% to 45%. Specimen: CD4+ or CD8+ T cells sorted from blood, collected in a trial of the OX40 agonist ivuxolimab. These receptors all come from an adult with an advanced solid tumor such as melanoma, head and neck, liver or kidney cancer.

The chain couples TRBV4-3 to TRBJ2-3, with 9 bases lining up with TRBD2. This CDR3 region has 15 residues. Looked up from germline, CDR1 is LGHNA and CDR2 is YSLEER. The junction had 1 base not matched to a gene; V was cut back by 1 base and J by 2 bases. The CDR3 DNA sequence: TGCGCCAGCAGCCAAGGGACTAGCGACACAGATACGCAGTATTTT. It yields the protein CASSQGTSDTDTQYF.

The genes are TRBV6-4 and TRBJ2-5; 9 bases match TRBD2. The closer fit of TRBJ2-7 to the DNA end suggests the J call may be wrong. The CDR3 has 14 residues. CDR1 is MRHNA, CDR2 SNTAGT, per germline. The CDR3 bases are TGTGCCAGCAGTGAGCGGGAGGGGTCCTACGAGCAGTACTTC. As protein: CASSEREGSYEQYF.

CDR3 amino acids: CASSFTSSAPGRGELFF. CDR3 sequence (DNA): TGTGCCAGCAGCTTTACATCTAGCGCCCCCGGTCGGGGGGAGCTGTTTTTT. This chain links TRBV7-9 with TRBJ2-2; D possibly corresponds to TRBD2 (6 bases). The germline V gene has CDR1 SEHNR and CDR2 FQNEAQ (reference sequence). This CDR3 contains 17 residues. With 3 bases removed from V and 8 bases from J, the gap between germline ends came to 22 bases.

V usage is TRBV9 and J usage is TRBJ2-5, with unresolved D. The CDR3 covers 13 residues. Per germline, CDR1 SGDLS and CDR2 YYNGEE. The V gene lost 0 bases and the J gene lost 2 bases, with 5 bases spanning the gap. DNA for the CDR3: TGTGCCAGCAGCGTAGAGGGACAAGAGACCCAGTACTTC. It codes for CASSVEGQETQYF.

The rearrangement links TRBV5-1 to TRBJ1-1; perhaps TRBD1 as D (5 bases). Germline V gene data show CDR1 as SGHRS and CDR2 as YFSETQ. The CDR3 runs to 13 residues. V lost 1 base and J 4 bases, leaving 8 bases between the germline ends. The CDR3 DNA follows: TGCGCCAGCAGCTTGAGCAGGGCCACTGAAGCTTTCTTT. This translates into CASSLSRATEAFF.

V is TRBV6-5 and J is TRBJ2-5; tentative D call: TRBD2 (5 bases). V was cut by 0 bases and J by 7 bases, with 12 bases left in between. CDR1 is MNHEY, CDR2 SVGAGI, per germline. There are 14 residues in the CDR3. The CDR3 is CASSYSISRGTQYF. As DNA, the CDR3 is TGTGCCAGCAGTTACTCGATCAGCCGGGGGACCCAGTACTTC.

The chain combines TRBV9 with TRBJ2-7, with D perhaps matching TRBD2 (7 bases). The germline V gene has CDR1 SGDLS and CDR2 YYNGEE. Trimming took 0 bases from V and 2 from J, leaving 18 bases between them. CDR3 length: 17 amino acids. CDR3 residues: CASSVGGGKEAPYEQYF. CDR3 coding DNA: TGTGCCAGCAGCGTAGGGGGGGGCAAGGAGGCACCCTACGAGCAGTACTTC. Complete variable domain (other parts from reference TRBV9 and TRBJ2-7): DSGVTQTPKHLITATGQRVTLRCSPRSGDLSVYWYQQSLDQGLQFLIQYYNGEERAKGNILERFSAQQFPDLHSELNLSSLELGDSALYFCASSVGGGKEAPYEQYFGPGTRLTVT.

The chain recombines TRBV19 with TRBJ2-3, with 8 bases lining up with TRBD1. This CDR3 has 16 amino acids. Germline CDR1 LNHDA, CDR2 SQIVND (reference sequence). The V gene end was trimmed by 4 bases and the J gene end by 2 bases; junction bases not matched to a gene: 8. In DNA form, the CDR3 reads TGTGCCAGTAGTAGAGGACAGGGCCTAAACACAGATACGCAGTATTTT. Translated, it gives CASSRGQGLNTDTQYF.

This chain connects TRBV7-2 to TRBJ2-7; a weak D match, TRBD2 (6 bases). This CDR3 has 15 amino acids. In germline, CDR1 is SGHTA, CDR2 FQGNSA. Trimming cost V 8 bases and J 6 bases, with 23 bases left between them. The CDR3 region is CASANSGGTGVEQYF. The CDR3 DNA sequence: TGTGCCAGCGCAAACTCCGGCGGGACTGGGGTCGAGCAGTACTTC. The entire variable domain, with the rest obtained from reference TRBV7-2 and TRBJ2-7, is as follows: GAGVSQSPSNKVTEKGKDVELRCDPISGHTALYWYRQSLGQGLEFLIYFQGNSAPDKSGLPSDRFSAERTGGSVSTLTIQRTQQEDSAVYLCASANSGGTGVEQYFGPGTRLTVT.

CDR3: CASSLWQGSTEAFF. The CDR3, as DNA: TGTGCCAGCAGCTTATGGCAGGGGAGCACTGAAGCTTTCTTT. The genes are TRBV7-3 and TRBJ1-1, with D possibly TRBD1 on 6 matching bases. This CDR3 has 14 amino acids. V was pared by 2 bases and J by 4 bases, with 11 bases between. Looked up from germline, CDR1 is SGHTA and CDR2 is FQGTGA. Supplemented by reference TRBV7-3 and TRBJ1-1, the full variable domain reads GAGVSQTPSNKVTEKGKYVELRCDPISGHTALYWYRQSLGQGPEFLIYFQGTGAADDSGLPNDRFFAVRPEGSVSTLKIQRTERGDSAVYLCASSLWQGSTEAFFGQGTRLTVV.

CDR3 bases: TGCGCCAGCAGCTTGAACAGGGGCACAGATACGCAGTATTTT. This sequence encodes CASSLNRGTDTQYF. The chain couples TRBV5-1 to TRBJ2-3; the D gene is possibly TRBD1 (6 bases). The germline V gene encodes CDR1 SGHRS and CDR2 YFSETQ. Trimming took off 1 base at V and 1 base at J, with 7 bases between the two ends. The CDR3 runs to 14 residues.

The chain carries TRBV7-9 and TRBJ2-7; 7 bases line up with TRBD1. The CDR3 extends over 16 amino acids. Germline trimming cut 3 bases from V and 2 bases from J; bases unmatched to any gene: 10. Germline loops: CDR1 SEHNR, CDR2 FQNEAQ (reference sequence). The CDR3 loop is CASSFSDRTGPYEQYF. In nucleotides, the CDR3 is TGTGCCAGCAGCTTTTCCGACAGGACAGGTCCCTACGAGCAGTACTTC. Full variable domain (remainder filled in from reference TRBV7-9 and TRBJ2-7): DTGVSQNPRHKITKRGQNVTFRCDPISEHNRLYWYRQTLGQGPEFLTYFQNEAQLEKSRLLSDRFSAERPKGSFSTLEIQRTEQGDSAMYLCASSFSDRTGPYEQYFGPGTRLTVT.

The chain carries TRBV6-4 and TRBJ2-1, with 7 positions matching TRBD2. The germline gives CDR1 MRHNA, CDR2 SNTAGT. The J segment lost 8 bases and the V segment lost 6 bases, leaving 16 bases of the junction unmatched. The CDR3 contains 16 residues. CDR3 sequence: CASSGGEGGTIDEQFF. As DNA, the CDR3 is TGTGCCAGCAGCGGGGGTGAAGGTGGGACTATCGATGAGCAGTTCTTC.

This clone showed up just a few times. The chain links TRBV27 to TRBJ2-7; D gene ambiguous. The CDR3 loop spans 14 amino acids. CDR1 is MNHEY, CDR2 SMNVEV, per germline (reference sequence). The V end was cut by 2 bases, the J end by 6 bases, with 14 bases between. CDR3 DNA: TGTGCCAGCAGTTTAATTCGGTCCCCGGGCGAGCAGTACTTC. This encodes CASSLIRSPGEQYF.

In the case of this clone: The identical CDR3 is also encoded by other nucleotide sequences in the sample. The chain links TRBV4-3 to TRBJ2-1, with 10 bases fitting TRBD2. The junction had 2 bases not matched to a gene; V was cut back by 1 base and J by 2 bases. The CDR3 is 16 amino acids. The germline V gene has CDR1 LGHNA and CDR2 YSLEER. The CDR3 nucleotides are TGCGCCAGCAGCCAAGCCAGCGGGAGGGCCTACAATGAGCAGTTCTTC. Its protein is CASSQASGRAYNEQFF.

The chain combines TRBV30 with TRBJ2-1; TRBD1 aligns across 7 bases. J gave up 8 bases and V 4 bases, and 11 bases lay outside the gene matches. Germline loops: CDR1 GTSNPN, CDR2 SVGIG (reference sequence). The CDR3 is made up of 14 amino acids. DNA of the CDR3: TGTGCCTGGACACAGGGGCTAGAGGCAGATGAGCAGTTCTTC. This gives the protein CAWTQGLEADEQFF.

This rearrangement joins TRBV23-1 to TRBJ2-1, with a tentative D call TRBD1 (6 bases). TRBV23-1 has ORF status, its function being uncertain. CDR3 length: 15 amino acids. V was clipped by 4 bases and J by 1 base, with 11 bases between them. The CDR3: CASSLVRGSYNEQFF. CDR3 coding DNA: TGCGCCAGCAGTCTCGTAAGGGGGTCCTACAATGAGCAGTTCTTC.

The V gene is TRBV6-6, the J gene TRBJ2-1; D might be TRBD1 (7 bases). The CDR3 length is 14 residues. The V gene lost 10 bases and the J gene lost 6 bases, with 19 bases spanning the gap. Germline V CDR1 and CDR2: MNHNY, SVGAGI (reference sequence). The CDR3 sequence is CATGRGESGNEQFF. CDR3 bases: TGTGCCACAGGCAGGGGGGAGTCGGGCAATGAGCAGTTCTTC.

CDR3 bases: TGTGCCAGCAGTTTTTCGGGGGAGCAGTACTTC. This encodes CASSFSGEQYF. The chain couples TRBV28 to TRBJ2-7; maybe TRBD2 (5 bases). The CDR3 has 11 amino acids. V shed 3 bases and J shed 7 bases, with 7 bases lying between them. Germline CDR1 is MDHEN and CDR2 is SYDVKM.

J is TRBJ1-4 and V is TRBV4-2, with D hard to call. V was clipped by 2 bases and J by 5 bases, with 12 bases between them. The CDR3 covers 15 residues. CDR1 LGHNA and CDR2 YNFKEQ come from the germline V gene. The DNA of the CDR3 is TGTGCCAGCAGCCAAATACATGGGGAGAATGAAAAACTGTTTTTT. This codes for CASSQIHGENEKLFF.